One and the same sample provided the 15 T cell receptor beta chains below, sequenced in a study of T cells after yellow fever vaccination. TCRdb reprocessed the 5' RACE reads with MiXCR, giving one entry per CDR3 protein. This sample has approximately 300,000 distinct CDR3 sequences, with about 10% found just once. The source material was CD4+ T cells sorted from PBMCs, sampled 45 days after the yellow fever booster vaccination. The receptors derive from a man between 18 and 29 years old who received the YFV17D yellow fever vaccine.

V gene TRBV12-3 or TRBV12-4 combines with J gene TRBJ1-3, with TRBD1 matching over 12 bases. J gave up 4 bases and V 6 bases, and 7 bases lay outside the gene matches. There are 16 residues in the CDR3. The DNA for the CDR3 is TGTGCCAGCAGCCCTGGGACAGGGGGCTTCGGAAACACCATATATTTT. Translating it yields CASSPGTGGFGNTIYF.

The chain uses TRBV24-1 and TRBJ2-1, with TRBD1 matching 8 bases. Losses at the gene ends were 4 bases for V and 6 bases for J; bases not matched to a gene: 10. Looked up from germline, CDR1 is KGHDR and CDR2 is SFDVKD. This CDR3 spans 16 amino acids. The DNA for the CDR3 is TGTGCCACCAGTGACCCAGGACAGGGAAAACCCAATGAGCAGTTCTTC. Residues: CATSDPGQGKPNEQFF.

The rearrangement links TRBV12-3 or TRBV12-4 to TRBJ1-4, with TRBD1 matching 10 bases. There are 14 residues in the CDR3. With 6 bases clipped from V and 7 bases from J, the junction kept 5 bases outside the gene matches. The chain's CDR3 is CASSRQGASEKLFF. As DNA, the CDR3 is TGTGCCAGCAGCCGACAGGGGGCAAGTGAAAAACTGTTTTTT.

CDR3 region: CASSSLGGGTQYF. CDR3 DNA sequence: TGTGCCAGCAGTAGCCTCGGGGGGGGTACGCAGTATTTT. The chain carries TRBV12-3 or TRBV12-4 and TRBJ2-3; TRBD2 matches at 8 bases. The CDR3 contains 13 residues. The trim removed 5 bases at V and 8 bases at J, leaving 6 bases unmatched.

This clonotype has a count of ten or more. The V gene is TRBV7-2, the J gene TRBJ1-5; no clear D. Trimming stripped 3 bases from V and 0 bases from J, with 9 bases between. The CDR3 covers 15 residues. Per germline, CDR1 SGHTA and CDR2 FQGNSA. The chain's CDR3 is CASSLEVYSNQPQHF. For the CDR3, the DNA is TGTGCCAGCAGCTTGGAAGTTTATAGCAATCAGCCCCAGCATTTT.

This clonotype was seen more than once but under ten times. The rearrangement links TRBV9 to TRBJ2-5; D not certain. The CDR3 length is 13 residues. The V and J ends lost 0 bases and 5 bases respectively, with 8 bases between them. Looked up from germline, CDR1 is SGDLS and CDR2 is YYNGEE. Here the CDR3 DNA reads TGTGCCAGCAGCGTAGGGCGGTGGGAGACCCAGTACTTC. Residues: CASSVGRWETQYF.

This clonotype was picked up many times. The chain uses TRBV12-3 or TRBV12-4 and TRBJ1-5; 7 bases align to TRBD1. Unmatched junction bases numbered 5, after V lost 6 bases and J lost 0 bases. The CDR3 is 15 amino acids. This CDR3 reads CASRSGTDSNQPQHF. The CDR3 coding sequence is TGTGCCAGCAGATCCGGGACAGATAGCAATCAGCCCCAGCATTTT.

The chain combines TRBV10-1 with TRBJ1-1; a weak D match, TRBD1 (6 bases). CDR1 is WNHNN, CDR2 SYGVQD, per germline (reference sequence). This CDR3 is 13 amino acids long. V lost 2 bases to trimming and J lost 8 bases, with 12 bases between them. The CDR3 nucleotides are TGCGCCAGCAGTGAGGTTCGGGGGCGGGAAGCTTTCTTT. It specifies CASSEVRGREAFF.

This clonotype was recorded a few times. V is TRBV5-1 and J is TRBJ1-1, with D maybe TRBD1 (6 bases). Trimming pared 4 bases from V and 5 bases from J, leaving 15 bases between. The CDR3 covers 14 residues. Germline V gene lookup returns CDR1 SGHRS and CDR2 YFSETQ. The CDR3 bases are TGCGCCAGCAGCCCGGGGGGCAGGGGAACTGAAGCTTTCTTT. It yields the protein CASSPGGRGTEAFF.

The rearrangement uses TRBV19 and TRBJ1-1, with 8 bases aligning to TRBD1. The CDR3 sequence is 13 residues long. The germline V gene has CDR1 LNHDA and CDR2 SQIVND (reference sequence). J gave up 11 bases and V 6 bases, and 11 bases lay outside the gene matches. The CDR3: CASSLDRGWSAFF. The CDR3, as DNA: TGTGCCAGTAGCCTTGACAGGGGATGGTCGGCTTTCTTT.

The chain recombines TRBV24-1 with TRBJ2-3; D ambiguous. CDR1 is KGHDR and CDR2 is SFDVKD in the germline V gene. The CDR3 consists of 13 residues. V was cut by 9 bases and J by 2 bases, with 11 bases left in between. CDR3 in amino acids: CATQSRVTDTQYF. The CDR3 bases are TGTGCCACCCAAAGCCGTGTCACAGATACGCAGTATTTT.

The V and J genes are TRBV2 and TRBJ1-1; TRBD1 might be the D (6 bases). Deletions cut 6 bases from V and 1 base from J, with 15 bases between. This CDR3 comprises 15 residues. Germline CDR1 SNHLY, CDR2 FYNNEI. The CDR3 region is CASSATGLGNTEAFF. The CDR3 DNA reads TGTGCCAGCAGCGCGACAGGTCTCGGGAACACTGAAGCTTTCTTT. The full variable domain, completed using reference TRBV2 and TRBJ1-1, is EPEVTQTPSHQVTQMGQEVILRCVPISNHLYFYWYRQILGQKVEFLVSFYNNEISEKSEIFDDQFSVERPDGSNFTLKIRSTKLEDSAMYFCASSATGLGNTEAFFGQGTRLTVV.

The chain joins TRBV9 to TRBJ2-2; no reliable D call. This CDR3 is 20 amino acids long. The V end was cut by 0 bases, the J end by 5 bases, with 26 bases between. Germline V gives CDR1 SGDLS, CDR2 YYNGEE. The CDR3 DNA follows: TGTGCCAGCAGCGTAGAAACCCCCCGCCCGCTTGCTACCCTTACCGGGGAGCTGTTTTTT. Amino acid sequence: CASSVETPRPLATLTGELFF.

Comments on this clonotype: A read error may explain this, as a much larger clone is one base away. This chain uses TRBV6-5 with TRBJ2-7; TRBD1 matches 8 bases. The CDR3 runs to 14 residues. CDR1 is MNHEY, CDR2 SVGAGI, per germline. The CDR3 coding sequence is TGTGCCTGCAGTTATCAGGACAGGGACCGCGAGCAGTACTTC. Encoded protein: CACSYQDRDREQYF.

This clonotype was picked up a small number of times. This chain joins TRBV29-1 and TRBJ2-5, with D perhaps being TRBD1 or TRBD2 (6 bases each). V was cut by 7 bases and J by 2 bases, with 14 bases left in between. CDR3 size: 13 residues. From germline, CDR1 is SQVTM and CDR2 ANQGSEA. CDR3 region: CSAEGDLQETQYF. In DNA, the CDR3 is TGCAGCGCCGAGGGGGACTTACAAGAGACCCAGTACTTC.